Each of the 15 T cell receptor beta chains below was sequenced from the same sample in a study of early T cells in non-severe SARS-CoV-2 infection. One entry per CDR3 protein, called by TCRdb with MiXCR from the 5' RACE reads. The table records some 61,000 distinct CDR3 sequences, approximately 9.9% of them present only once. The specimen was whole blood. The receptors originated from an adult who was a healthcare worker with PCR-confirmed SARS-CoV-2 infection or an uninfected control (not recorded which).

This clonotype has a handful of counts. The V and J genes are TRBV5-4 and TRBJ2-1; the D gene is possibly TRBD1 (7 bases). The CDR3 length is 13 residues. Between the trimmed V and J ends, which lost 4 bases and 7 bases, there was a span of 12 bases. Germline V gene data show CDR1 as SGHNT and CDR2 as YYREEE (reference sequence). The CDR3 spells CASSAGQRNEQFF. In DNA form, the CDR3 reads TGTGCCAGCAGCGCGGGACAGAGGAATGAGCAGTTCTTC.

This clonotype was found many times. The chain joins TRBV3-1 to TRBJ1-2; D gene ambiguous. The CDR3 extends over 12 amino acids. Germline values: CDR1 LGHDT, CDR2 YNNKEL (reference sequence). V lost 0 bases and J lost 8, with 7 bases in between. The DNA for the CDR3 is TGTGCCAGCAGCCAAGACGGTAGAGGCTACACCTTC. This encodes CASSQDGRGYTF.

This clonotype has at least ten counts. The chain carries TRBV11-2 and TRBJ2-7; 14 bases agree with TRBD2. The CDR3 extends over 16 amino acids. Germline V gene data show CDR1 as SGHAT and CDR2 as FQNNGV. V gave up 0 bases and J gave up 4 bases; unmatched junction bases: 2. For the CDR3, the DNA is TGTGCCAGCAGCTTAGATCGGACTAGCGGGGGGTACGAGCAGTACTTC. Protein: CASSLDRTSGGYEQYF. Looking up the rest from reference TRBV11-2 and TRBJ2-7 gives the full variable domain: EAGVAQSPRYKIIEKRQSVAFWCNPISGHATLYWYQQILGQGPKLLIQFQNNGVVDDSQLPKDRFSAERLKGVDSTLKIQPAKLEDSAVYLCASSLDRTSGGYEQYFGPGTRLTVT.

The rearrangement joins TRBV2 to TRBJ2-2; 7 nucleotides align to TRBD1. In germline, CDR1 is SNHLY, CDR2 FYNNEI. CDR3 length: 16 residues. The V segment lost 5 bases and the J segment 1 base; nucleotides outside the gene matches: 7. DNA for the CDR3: TGTGCCAGCAGTCCAGACAGGGTAGGGAACACCGGGGAGCTGTTTTTT. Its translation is CASSPDRVGNTGELFF. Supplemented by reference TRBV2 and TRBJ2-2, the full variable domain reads EPEVTQTPSHQVTQMGQEVILRCVPISNHLYFYWYRQILGQKVEFLVSFYNNEISEKSEIFDDQFSVERPDGSNFTLKIRSTKLEDSAMYFCASSPDRVGNTGELFFGEGSRLTVL.

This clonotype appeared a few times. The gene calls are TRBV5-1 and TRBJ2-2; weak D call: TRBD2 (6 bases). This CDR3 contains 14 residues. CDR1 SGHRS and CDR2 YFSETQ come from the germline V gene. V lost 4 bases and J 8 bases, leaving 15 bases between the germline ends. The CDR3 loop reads CASSESGDLGELFF. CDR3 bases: TGCGCCAGCAGCGAGTCGGGAGACTTAGGGGAGCTGTTTTTT.

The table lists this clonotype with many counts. The CDR3 sequence is CATRTVNEQFF. The CDR3 bases are TGTGCCACCCGGACAGTAAATGAGCAGTTCTTC. The chain uses TRBV27 and TRBJ2-1, with D perhaps matching TRBD1 (6 bases). Trimming removed 10 bases from V and 7 bases from J, with 11 bases in between. Germline V gives CDR1 MNHEY, CDR2 SMNVEV (reference sequence). The CDR3 length is 11 residues.

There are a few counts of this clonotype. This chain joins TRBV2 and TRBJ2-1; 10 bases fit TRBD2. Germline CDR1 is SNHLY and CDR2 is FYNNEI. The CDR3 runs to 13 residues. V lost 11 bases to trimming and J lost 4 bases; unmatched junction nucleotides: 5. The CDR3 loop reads CAGSGGDYNEQFF. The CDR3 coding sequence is TGTGCCGGAAGCGGGGGGGATTACAATGAGCAGTTCTTC.

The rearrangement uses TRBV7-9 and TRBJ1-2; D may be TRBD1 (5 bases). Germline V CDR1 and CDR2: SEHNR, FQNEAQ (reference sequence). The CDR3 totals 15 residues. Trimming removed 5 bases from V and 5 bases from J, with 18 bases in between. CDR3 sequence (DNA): TGTGCCAGCAGCCTGGGAGATCCTCGGGGGTATGGCTACACCTTC. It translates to CASSLGDPRGYGYTF.

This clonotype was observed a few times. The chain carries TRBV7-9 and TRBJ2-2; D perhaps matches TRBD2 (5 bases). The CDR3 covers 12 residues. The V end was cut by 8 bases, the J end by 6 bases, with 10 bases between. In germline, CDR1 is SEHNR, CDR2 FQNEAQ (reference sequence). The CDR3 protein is CASSEEAGELFF. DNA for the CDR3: TGTGCCAGCTCAGAGGAGGCCGGGGAGCTGTTTTTT.

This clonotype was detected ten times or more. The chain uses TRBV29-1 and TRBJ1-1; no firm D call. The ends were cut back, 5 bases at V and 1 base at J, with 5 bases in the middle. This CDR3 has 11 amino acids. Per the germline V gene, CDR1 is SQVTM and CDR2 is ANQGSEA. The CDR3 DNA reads TGCAGCGTTTTCAGGAACACTGAAGCTTTCTTT. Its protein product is CSVFRNTEAFF.

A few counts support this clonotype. Written as DNA, the CDR3 is TGTGCCAGCAGCAGAAGACAGGGGAGCACTGAAGCTTTCTTT. Translated: CASSRRQGSTEAFF. The V and J genes are TRBV7-9 and TRBJ1-1; 8 bases fit TRBD1. Germline V CDR1 and CDR2: SEHNR, FQNEAQ (reference sequence). With 5 bases clipped from V and 4 bases from J, the junction kept 6 bases outside the gene matches. The CDR3 contains 14 residues.

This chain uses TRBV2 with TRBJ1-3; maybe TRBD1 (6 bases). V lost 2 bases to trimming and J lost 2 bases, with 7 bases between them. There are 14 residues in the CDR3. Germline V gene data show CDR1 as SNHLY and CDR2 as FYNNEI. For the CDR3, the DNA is TGTGCCAGCAGTGAAAACAGGGCTGGAAACACCATATATTTT. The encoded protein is CASSENRAGNTIYF.

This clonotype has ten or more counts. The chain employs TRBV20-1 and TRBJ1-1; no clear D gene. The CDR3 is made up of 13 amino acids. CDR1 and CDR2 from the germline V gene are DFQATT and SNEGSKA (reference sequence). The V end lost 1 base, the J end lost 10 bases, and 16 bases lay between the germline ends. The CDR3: CSARVGGELRAFF. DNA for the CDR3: TGCAGTGCTAGAGTTGGCGGCGAACTCCGAGCTTTCTTT.

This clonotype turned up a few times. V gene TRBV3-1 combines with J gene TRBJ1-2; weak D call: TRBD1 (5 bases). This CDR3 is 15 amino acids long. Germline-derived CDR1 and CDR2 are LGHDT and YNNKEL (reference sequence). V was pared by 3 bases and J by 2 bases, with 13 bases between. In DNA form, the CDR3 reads TGTGCCAGCAGCCAGGGGGGGATTATGAACTATGGCTACACCTTC. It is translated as CASSQGGIMNYGYTF.

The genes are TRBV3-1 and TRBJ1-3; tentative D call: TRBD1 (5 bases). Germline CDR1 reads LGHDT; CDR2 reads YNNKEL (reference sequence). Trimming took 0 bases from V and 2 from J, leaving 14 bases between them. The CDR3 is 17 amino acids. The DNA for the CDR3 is TGTGCCAGCAGCCAAGAACGAGGGACGGCAACTGGAAACACCATATATTTT. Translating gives CASSQERGTATGNTIYF.